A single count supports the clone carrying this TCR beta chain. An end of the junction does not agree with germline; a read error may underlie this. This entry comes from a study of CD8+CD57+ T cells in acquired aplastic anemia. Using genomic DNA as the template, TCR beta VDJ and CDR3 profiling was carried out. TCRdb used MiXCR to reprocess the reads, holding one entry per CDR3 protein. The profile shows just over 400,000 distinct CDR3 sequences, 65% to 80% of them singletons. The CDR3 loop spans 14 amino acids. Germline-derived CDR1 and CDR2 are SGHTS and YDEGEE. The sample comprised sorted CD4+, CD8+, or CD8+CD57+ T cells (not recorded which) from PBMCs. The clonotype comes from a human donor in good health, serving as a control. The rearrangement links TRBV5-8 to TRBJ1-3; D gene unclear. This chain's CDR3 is CASSVDVFGNTMYF. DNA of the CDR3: TGTGCCAGCAGCGTAGACGTTTTTGGAAACACCATGTATTTT.